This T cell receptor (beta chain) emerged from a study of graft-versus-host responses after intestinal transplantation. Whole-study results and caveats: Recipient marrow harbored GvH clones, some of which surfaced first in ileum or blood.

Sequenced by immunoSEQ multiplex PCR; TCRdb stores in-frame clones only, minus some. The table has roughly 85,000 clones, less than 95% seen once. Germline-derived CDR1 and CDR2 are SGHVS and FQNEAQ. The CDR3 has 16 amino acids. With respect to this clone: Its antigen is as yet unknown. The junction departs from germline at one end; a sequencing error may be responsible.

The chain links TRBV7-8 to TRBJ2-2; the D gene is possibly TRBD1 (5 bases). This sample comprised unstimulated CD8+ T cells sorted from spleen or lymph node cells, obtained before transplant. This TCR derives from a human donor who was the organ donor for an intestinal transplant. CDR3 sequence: CASSLGQGLYTRELFF. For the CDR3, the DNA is TGTGCCAGCAGCTTGGGGCAAGGCCTCTACACCCGGGAGCTGTTTTTT.